A selection of T cell receptor beta chains follows, all from one sample in a study of blood T cell repertoires in COVID-19. TCRdb's table, derived via immunoSEQ multiplex PCR, lists solely in-frame clones and lacks some. This sample has 100,000 to 150,000 clones, with around nine tenths found just once. The sample consisted of peripheral blood. These receptors were taken from a woman at least 80 years old with acute or convalescent COVID-19. The CDR3 runs from the conserved cysteine through the conserved F or W. Each record gives: CDR3 protein, CDR3 DNA, J gene, clone size, D gene, V gene. D genes are given only for firm matches. Not all rows give a size; the values are once, few, many and, for expanded clones, a class.

CASSQEFGLGETQYF | TGCGCCAGCAGCCAAGAGTTTGGTCTCGGGGAGACCCAGTACTTC | TRBJ2-5 | NA | NA | TRBV4-3
CASSQAGNCGYGYTF | TGTGCCAGCAGCCAAGCAGGGAACTGCGGCTATGGCTACACCTTC | TRBJ1-2 | NA | NA | TRBV3-1/TRBV3-2
CASSPTVAIGDYGYTF | TGTGCCAGCAGCCCCACCGTAGCGATTGGGGACTATGGCTACACCTTC | TRBJ1-2 | NA | NA | TRBV7-2
CASSSDRGSQPQHF | TGTGCCAGCAGCAGCGACAGGGGTTCTCAGCCCCAGCATTTT | TRBJ1-5 | NA | TRBD1 | TRBV2
CASSPQGNQPQHF | TGCGCCAGCAGCCCACAGGGGAATCAGCCCCAGCATTTT | TRBJ1-5 | few | TRBD1 | TRBV5-1
CASSGVYEQYF | TGTGCCAGCAGTGGAGTCTACGAGCAGTACTTC | TRBJ2-7 | NA | NA | TRBV25-1
CASSVPGDGTGELFF | TGTGCCAGCAGCGTACCGGGGGATGGCACCGGGGAGCTGTTTTTT | TRBJ2-2 | NA | NA | TRBV7-3
CASSLKRTGTSNQPQHF | TGTGCCAGCAGTTTAAAACGGACAGGGACGAGCAATCAGCCCCAGCATTTT | TRBJ1-5 | NA | TRBD1 | TRBV28
CAISGGYEQYF | TGTGCCATCAGCGGGGGTTACGAGCAGTACTTC | TRBJ2-7 | NA | NA | TRBV10-3
CASSLQPGGDYGYTF | TGTGCCAGCAGCCTTCAGCCAGGTGGCGACTATGGCTACACCTTC | TRBJ1-2 | NA | NA | TRBV3-1/TRBV3-2
CSVVRGYGTDTQYF | TGCAGCGTCGTCCGAGGGTACGGCACAGATACGCAGTATTTT | TRBJ2-3 | NA | NA | TRBV29-1
CATSDFKDRNTGELFF | TGTGCCACCAGTGATTTTAAAGACAGGAACACCGGGGAGCTGTTTTTT | TRBJ2-2 | NA | NA | TRBV24-1
CASSVGLWDKQQYF | TGTGCCAGCAGCGTAGGATTATGGGACAAACAGCAGTACTTC | TRBJ2-7 | NA | NA | TRBV9
CASSPRDRGNTEAFF | TGTGCCAGCAGTCCCCGGGACAGGGGTAACACTGAAGCTTTCTTT | TRBJ1-1 | NA | TRBD1 | TRBV6-5
CASSPRNAGGRTEAFF | TGTGCCAGCTCACCACGTAACGCGGGCGGCCGGACTGAAGCTTTCTTT | TRBJ1-1 | NA | NA | TRBV18
CSVQGLAGNNEQFF | TGCAGCGTTCAGGGACTAGCGGGGAACAATGAGCAGTTCTTC | TRBJ2-1 | NA | TRBD2 | TRBV29-1
CASSYRGTNQPQHF | TGTGCCAGTAGCTACAGGGGGACCAATCAGCCCCAGCATTTT | TRBJ1-5 | once | TRBD1 | TRBV19
CASSESLGGGGSDYGYTF | TGTGCCAGCAGTGAAAGTCTAGGAGGGGGGGGTTCGGACTATGGCTACACCTTC | TRBJ1-2 | NA | NA | TRBV25-1
CASSPYGLAGQKNEQFF | TGTGCCAGCTCACCGTACGGACTAGCGGGGCAAAAAAATGAGCAGTTCTTC | TRBJ2-1 | NA | TRBD2 | TRBV18
CATEREDLFF | TGTGCCACCGAGCGGGAGGACTTGTTCTTC | TRBJ2-1 | NA | TRBD2 | TRBV28